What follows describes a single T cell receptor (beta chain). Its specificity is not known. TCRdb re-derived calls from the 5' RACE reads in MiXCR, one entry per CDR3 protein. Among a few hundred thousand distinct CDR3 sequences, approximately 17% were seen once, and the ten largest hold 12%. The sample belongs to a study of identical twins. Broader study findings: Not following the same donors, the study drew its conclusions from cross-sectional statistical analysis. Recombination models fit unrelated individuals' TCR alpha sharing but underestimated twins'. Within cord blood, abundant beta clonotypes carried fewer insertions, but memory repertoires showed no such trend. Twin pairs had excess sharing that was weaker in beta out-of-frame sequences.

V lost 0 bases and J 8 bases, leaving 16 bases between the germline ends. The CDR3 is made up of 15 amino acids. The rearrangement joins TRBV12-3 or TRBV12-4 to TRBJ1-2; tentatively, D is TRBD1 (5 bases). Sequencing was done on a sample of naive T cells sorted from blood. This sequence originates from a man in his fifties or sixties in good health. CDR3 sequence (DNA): TGTGCCAGCAGTTTAGCATTATTCGGAGGGGACGGCTACACCTTC. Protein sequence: CASSLALFGGDGYTF.